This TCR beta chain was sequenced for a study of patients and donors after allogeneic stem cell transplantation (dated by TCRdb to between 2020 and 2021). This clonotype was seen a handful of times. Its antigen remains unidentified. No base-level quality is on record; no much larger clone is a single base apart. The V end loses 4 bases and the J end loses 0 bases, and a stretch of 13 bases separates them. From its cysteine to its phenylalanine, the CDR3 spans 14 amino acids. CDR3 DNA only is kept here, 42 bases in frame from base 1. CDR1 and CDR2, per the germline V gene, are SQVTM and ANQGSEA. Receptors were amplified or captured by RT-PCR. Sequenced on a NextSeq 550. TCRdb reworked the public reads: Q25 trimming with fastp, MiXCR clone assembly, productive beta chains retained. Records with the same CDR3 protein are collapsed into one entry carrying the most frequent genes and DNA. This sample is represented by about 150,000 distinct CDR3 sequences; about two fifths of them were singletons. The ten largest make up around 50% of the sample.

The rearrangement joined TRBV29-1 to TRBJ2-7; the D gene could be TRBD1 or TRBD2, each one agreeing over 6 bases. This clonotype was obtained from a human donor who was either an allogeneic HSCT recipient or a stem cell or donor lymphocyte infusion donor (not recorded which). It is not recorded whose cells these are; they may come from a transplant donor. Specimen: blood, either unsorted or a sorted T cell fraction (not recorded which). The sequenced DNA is TGCAGCGTTGTCGGGGGCAAGAGCTCCTACGAGCAGTACTTC. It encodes CSVVGGKSSYEQYF.